The T cell receptor beta chain described here comes from a study of T cells in Graves' hyperthyroidism and ophthalmopathy (dated 2019 in TCRdb). Turning to the overall study: Peripheral blood was sampled at the time of initial diagnosis, prior to any treatment. TCR V-J signatures able to tell the groups apart were searched for in a discovery cohort of some 97 patients, of whom over 40 had Graves' ophthalmopathy and around 58 had stable Graves' hyperthyroidism. An independent validation cohort of under 20 hyperthyroidism patients and more than 15 patients who later progressed to ophthalmopathy tested prospective prediction of ophthalmopathy. The 80 to 100 discovery patients were randomly divided into training and test sets at a 7:3 ratio. In addition, the study compared T-cell repertoires in thyroid tissue and in blood from roughly six Graves' hyperthyroidism patients. Once sampling was done, hyperthyroidism patients were given methimazole at a starting dose of 30 mg daily, whereas ophthalmopathy patients were given high-dose intravenous methylprednisolone. According to the paper, TCR Vbeta CDR3 sequencing was carried out on about 140 peripheral blood samples, which came from over 40 ophthalmopathy, under 85 hyperthyroidism and approximately 17 progressor patients.

This clonotype was seen just once. Its antigen specificity is not known. Nothing much larger sits one base from this clone, and base qualities are not available. A lone read offers only weak evidence. The TCR beta CDR3 regions were amplified from the RNA transcripts. A first-round RT-PCR of the TCR CDR3 used the HTBI primer set with the Qiagen OneStep RT-PCR kit. Libraries were constructed in a second round of multiplex PCR, after which size selection and purification were performed. Libraries were sequenced paired-end with 100 bp reads on an Illumina HiSeq2000. As for how the authors treated the data: SOAPnuke was used to process the raw data, with reads discarded if the reads contained adapters or uncalled bases, had a mean Phred below 15, or lacked an exact constant-primer or identifier match. High-quality paired reads were merged with COPE v1.2.5, and unique nucleotide sequences were defined as clonotypes. MiTCR v1.1 was used to align the clonotypes against IMGT TRBV, TRBD and TRBJ reference segments. The analysis included only V-J combinations with a frequency above 0.0001, which together covered roughly 99% of the repertoires. The TCS score was defined as F50 (clonal expansion) divided by E x V (chaos), with BLOSUM62-based TCRdist calculated between CDR3 peptides within each V-J. Welch's t-statistics and random forest reduced around 550 V-J features to 13, which were used in a naive Bayes classifier (R e1071). The public reads were run again by TCRdb, first through fastp at Q25 and then through MiXCR, and only productive beta chains were kept. Each entry merges the rows of one CDR3 protein and shows their most common DNA and genes. The V and J calls were not made by the authors but by TCRdb's processing. This sample has 690,000 or so distinct CDR3 sequences in its table, and approximately 19% of those were observed once. The ten biggest clones cover 15% to 20% of the sample.

The hyperthyroidism patients were between 18 and 65 years old and newly diagnosed, with a disease duration of less than 2 months. Any patient with an uncontrolled infection, another autoimmune disease, pregnancy or lactation was excluded. Clinical symptoms, serum thyroxine and TRAb, thyroid ultrasound, and orbital computed tomography formed the basis for the diagnoses. For progressor patients, blood was drawn at the first diagnosis of hyperthyroidism, before any ophthalmopathy symptoms had appeared. Ficoll-Paque density gradient centrifugation was used to isolate PBMCs from around 9.1 ml of fresh peripheral blood. Patients classed as progressors first received a Graves' hyperthyroidism diagnosis and then went on to develop ophthalmopathy during follow-up. Total RNA was extracted using Trizol reagent, and RNA quality was assessed on an Agilent 2100 Bioanalyzer. Reading from cysteine to phenylalanine, the CDR3 counts 18 amino acids. The DNA shown is the 54-base CDR3, in frame from base 1. Trimming removed 1 base from V and 5 bases from J, leaving 20 bases between the germline ends. Via the germline V gene, CDR1 is SGHVS and CDR2 FNYEAQ.

General conclusions and limits of the study: Blood samples also contained most of the expanded thyroid clonotypes (frequency above 0.001), which suggests that blood repertoires may reflect thyroid immune responses. In validation, progression to ophthalmopathy was predicted by the model with 70.59% sensitivity and 72.22% specificity, a median of roughly 6 months before onset. No statistical method was used to fix the sample size in advance, and group allocation was not hidden from the investigators. A model built on a 13 V-J signature distinguished ophthalmopathy from stable hyperthyroidism, reaching about 88% sensitivity and around 81% specificity in cross-validation and 80%/75% in testing.

This chain joins TRBV7-6 to TRBJ2-2; TRBD2 is a weak D gene call, 6 bases matching. Sequencing used blood. The sequence was obtained from a woman between 50 and 59 years old with Graves' hyperthyroidism that later progressed to Graves' ophthalmopathy. For the CDR3, the sequence is CASSLEEGFYVFTGELFF. The nucleotide sequence is TGTGCCAGCAGCTTAGAGGAGGGGTTTTATGTTTTTACCGGGGAGCTGTTTTTT. With the rest looked up from the reference TRBV7-6 and TRBJ2-2 genes rather than sequenced, the full variable domain is GAGVSQSPRYKVTKRGQDVALRCDPISGHVSLYWYRQALGQGPEFLTYFNYEAQQDKSGLPNDRFSAERPEGSISTLTIQRTEQRDSAMYRCASSLEEGFYVFTGELFFGEGSRLTVL.